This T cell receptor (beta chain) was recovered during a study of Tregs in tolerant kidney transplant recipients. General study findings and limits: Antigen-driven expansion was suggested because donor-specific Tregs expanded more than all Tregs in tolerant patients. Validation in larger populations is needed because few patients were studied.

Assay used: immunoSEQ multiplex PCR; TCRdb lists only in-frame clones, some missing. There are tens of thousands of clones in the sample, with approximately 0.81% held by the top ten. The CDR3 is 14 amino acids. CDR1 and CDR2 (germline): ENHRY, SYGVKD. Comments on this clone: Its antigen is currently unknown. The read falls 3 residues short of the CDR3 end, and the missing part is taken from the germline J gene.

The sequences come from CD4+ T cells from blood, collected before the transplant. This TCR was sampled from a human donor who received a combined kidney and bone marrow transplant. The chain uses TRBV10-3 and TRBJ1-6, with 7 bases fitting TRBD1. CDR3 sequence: CATKGAGPVGSLHF. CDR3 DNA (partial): TGTGCCACGAAGGGGGCGGGCCCGGTTGGATCC.